The clone carrying this T cell receptor beta chain was seen only a few times. This entry comes from a study of blood T cells in healthy people across ages. A second PCR, run for roughly 7 to 12 cycles, used a sample-barcoded 5' primer plus a J-beta primer mix. One entry per CDR3 protein, called by TCRdb with MiXCR from the 5' RACE reads. The table shows around 1.1 million distinct CDR3 sequences, with more than 30% occurring only once. CDR3 length: 13 residues. Germline CDR1 DFQATT, CDR2 SNEGSKA (reference sequence). V dropped 8 bases and J dropped 0 bases, with 13 bases sitting between them. The rearrangement joins TRBV20-1 to TRBJ1-2; D unresolved. The sample was blood. This receptor was identified in a man in his late teens or twenties in good health. CDR3 DNA sequence: TGCAGTAAGACGACCGGGACTAACTATGGCTACACCTTC. Translated, it gives CSKTTGTNYGYTF.